The T cell receptor beta chain under discussion was sequenced for a study of blood T cell repertoires in COVID-19. Here immunoSEQ multiplex PCR was the method, and the copy in TCRdb shows in-frame clones only, minus some. The sample lists about 140,000 clones; approximately 88% were seen once. CDR1 is LNHDA, CDR2 SQIVND, per germline (reference sequence). The length of the CDR3 is 14 residues. V lost 5 bases, J lost 0 bases, and 11 bases lay in between. This clone has just a few counts. The rearrangement uses TRBV19 and TRBJ2-7; tentative D call: TRBD1 (6 bases). The specimen was peripheral blood. The receptor was isolated from a man between 60 and 70 years old with active or convalescent COVID-19. The CDR3 nucleotides are TGTGCCAGTAGTCCACAGGGAGTCTCCTACGAGCAGTACTTC. Protein sequence: CASSPQGVSYEQYF.